This T cell receptor (beta chain) was obtained from a study of blood T cell repertoires in COVID-19. Produced via immunoSEQ multiplex PCR; TCRdb's table is partial and in-frame only. This table has some 350,000 clones, around 87% appearing once. Recovery among Cohort 3 donors was established by two negative PCRs, clearance, or symptom resolution. The receptor was isolated from a woman between 25 and 40 years old who had recovered from COVID-19. Specimen: PBMCs or T cells enriched from blood (not recorded which).

The CDR3 is CASSRGGGQETQYF. DNA of the CDR3: TGTGCCAGTAGTAGAGGGGGGGGGCAAGAGACCCAGTACTTC. The chain combines TRBV19 with TRBJ2-5; D possibly corresponds to TRBD2 (7 bases). CDR1 and CDR2 (germline): LNHDA, SQIVND (reference sequence). The CDR3 is 14 residues long. The V end was cut by 4 bases, the J end by 2 bases, with 11 bases between.